This T cell receptor (beta chain) derives from a study of shared T cell receptors in the human thymus. Germline V gives CDR1 WSHSY, CDR2 SAAADI. The V gene end was trimmed by 8 bases and the J gene end by 3 bases; junction bases not matched to a gene: 5. The CDR3 spans 14 residues. Measured with immunoSEQ multiplex PCR; TCRdb has only the in-frame clones, and not every one. In the table there are hundreds of thousands of clones, about 90% of which are singletons. The same sample was also used in a study of human thymus T cells. Per that study: Resections that were taken during corrective heart surgery supplied the thymus tissue.

The sequenced sample was thymocytes. This clonotype was obtained from a boy in the first two years of life with a congenital heart defect. The chain carries TRBV10-2 and TRBJ2-1, with 9 bases identical to TRBD1. The CDR3 DNA reads TGCGCCAGCCAGGACAGGGGCAACTACAATGAGCAGTTCTTC. Amino acid sequence: CASQDRGNYNEQFF.